Below, one T cell receptor beta chain is given with its context. This specimen includes other DNA sequences encoding the same CDR3. Using about 220 ng DNA, some 30,000 T cell genomes, the sorted-subset replicate PCRs were run. Measured with immunoSEQ multiplex PCR; TCRdb has only the in-frame clones, and not every one. The sample includes 2 million to 2.5 million clones, just under 95% seen only once; the top ten take 0.37%. These data originate in a study of shared clonotypes between healthy human individuals. Study summary: Per donor, three plates held CD4 naive cells, three held CD4 memory, two held CD8 naive and one held CD8 memory.

CDR1 is SGHTA and CDR2 is FQGTGA in the germline V gene. Unmatched junction bases numbered 3, after V lost 4 bases and J lost 4 bases. The CDR3 extends over 13 amino acids. CD4+ cells underwent separation, giving CD45RA+ naive and CD45RA-negative memory subsets. The chain is built from TRBV7-3 and TRBJ1-1; 7 positions match TRBD1. Sequencing used naive CD4+ T cells from PBMCs. Subset: CD45RA+ positively selected. This clonotype originated in a man aged 18-30 years in good health. Some clones in this sample may be carry-over from other donors' samples. The CDR3 DNA is TGTGCCAGCAGCTCTACAGGGGTCACTGAAGCTTTCTTT. Translating it yields CASSSTGVTEAFF.